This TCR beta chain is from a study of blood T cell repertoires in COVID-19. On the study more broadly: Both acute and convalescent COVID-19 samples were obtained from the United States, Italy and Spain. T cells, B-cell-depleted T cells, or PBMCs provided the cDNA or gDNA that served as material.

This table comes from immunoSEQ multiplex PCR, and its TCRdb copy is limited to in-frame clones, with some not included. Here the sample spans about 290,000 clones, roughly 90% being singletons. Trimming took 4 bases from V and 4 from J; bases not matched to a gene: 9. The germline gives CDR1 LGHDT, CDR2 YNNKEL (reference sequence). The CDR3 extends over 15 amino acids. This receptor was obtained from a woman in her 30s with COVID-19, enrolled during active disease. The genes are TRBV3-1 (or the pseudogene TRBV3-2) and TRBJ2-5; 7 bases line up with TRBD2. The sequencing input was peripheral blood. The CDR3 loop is CASSRAGTKIETQYF. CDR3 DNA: TGTGCCAGCAGCCGAGCCGGGACTAAGATAGAGACCCAGTACTTC.